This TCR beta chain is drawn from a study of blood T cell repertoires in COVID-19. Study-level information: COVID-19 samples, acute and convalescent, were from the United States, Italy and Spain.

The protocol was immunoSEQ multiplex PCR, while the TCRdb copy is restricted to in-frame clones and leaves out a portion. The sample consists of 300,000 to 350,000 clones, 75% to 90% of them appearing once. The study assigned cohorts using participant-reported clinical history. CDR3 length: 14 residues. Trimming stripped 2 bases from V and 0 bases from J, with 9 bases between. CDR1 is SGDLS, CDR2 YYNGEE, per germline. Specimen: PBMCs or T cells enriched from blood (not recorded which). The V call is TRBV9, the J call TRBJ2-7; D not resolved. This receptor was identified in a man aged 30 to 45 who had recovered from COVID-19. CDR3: CASSVQASSYEQYF. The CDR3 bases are TGTGCCAGCAGCGTTCAGGCGTCCTCCTACGAGCAGTACTTC.